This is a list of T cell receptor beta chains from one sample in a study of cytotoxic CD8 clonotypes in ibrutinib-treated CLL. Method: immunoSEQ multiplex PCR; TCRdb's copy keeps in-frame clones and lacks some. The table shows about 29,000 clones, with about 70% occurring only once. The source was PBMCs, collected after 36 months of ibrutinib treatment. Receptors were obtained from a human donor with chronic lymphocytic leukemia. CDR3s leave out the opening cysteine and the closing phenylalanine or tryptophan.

CDR3: ASSRVQGTDTQY
length: 12
V: TRBV18

CDR3: ASGWGGSTDTQY
length: 12
V: TRBV10-2

CDR3: ASTPLRANTGELF
length: 13
V: TRBV27

CDR3: ASSQELFGRTEAF
length: 13
V: TRBV4-2

CDR3: ASSAGMPYNEQF
length: 12
V: TRBV7-7

CDR3: ASSQDPGQGNSPLH
length: 14
V: TRBV4-2

CDR3: ASSYSGSSYEQY
length: 12
V: TRBV6-5

CDR3: ASSIRQGVSTEAF
length: 13
V: TRBV19

CDR3: ASSLGRGTGDGYT
length: 13
V: TRBV27

CDR3: ASSRSGGDEQF
length: 11
V: TRBV18

CDR3: ATSRVWGNQPQH
length: 12
V: TRBV15

CDR3: ASSAYNEQF
length: 9
V: TRBV7-9

CDR3: ASSVFTGGITEAF
length: 13
V: TRBV19

CDR3: ASSEGFSNEKLF
length: 12
V: TRBV9

CDR3: ASSHLGQGANYGYT
length: 14
V: TRBV27

CDR3: AISENPNYGYT
length: 11
V: TRBV10-3

CDR3: ASSLGDSGGARETQY
length: 15
V: TRBV7-7

CDR3: ASSLWDTGAYEQY
length: 13
V: TRBV5-4

CDR3: ASSQDGGLGTEAF
length: 13
V: TRBV4-1

CDR3: ASSLGLAEDTQY
length: 12
V: TRBV5-1

CDR3: ASSLIGQNTEAF
length: 12
V: TRBV5-5

CDR3: ASTGRNTEAF
length: 10
V: TRBV28

CDR3: ASSYSSREAF
length: 10
V: TRBV6-6

CDR3: ASSYSAGTGGTEAF
length: 14
V: TRBV6-6

CDR3: ASSLYRSARDRNTEAF
length: 16
V: TRBV27

CDR3: ASSMDSSYEQY
length: 11
V: TRBV19

CDR3: ASSVSTGGTEAF
length: 12
V: TRBV19

CDR3: ASRADTSNTEAF
length: 12
V: TRBV6-6

CDR3: ASSPGETLIYEQY
length: 13
V: TRBV7-9

CDR3: ASSAEPDTIY
length: 10
V: TRBV9

CDR3: ASSLTALPGSDGYT
length: 14
V: TRBV7-8

CDR3: ASSSGLSYTDTQY
length: 13
V: TRBV7-2

CDR3: ASAGGLVSGELF
length: 12
V: TRBV7-2

CDR3: ASSTSGLVGANVLT
length: 14
V: TRBV19

CDR3: ASSQIGTVTYEQY
length: 13
V: TRBV6-5

CDR3: ASSQGGGINEKLF
length: 13
V: TRBV4-1

CDR3: ASSRPRDRDTEAF
length: 13
V: TRBV4-1

CDR3: ASSRTGLNTEAF
length: 12
V: TRBV27

CDR3: ASSFDRGRSPGANVLT
length: 16
V: TRBV5-4

CDR3: ASSQGAGTEAF
length: 11
V: TRBV4-1

CDR3: AITDRAGANVLT
length: 12
V: TRBV10-3

CDR3: AIGEWGETQY
length: 10
V: TRBV9

CDR3: ASSISGQGGTEAF
length: 13
V: TRBV4-1

CDR3: AIRALGFEAF
length: 10
V: TRBV10-3

CDR3: ASIGYGNNQPQH
length: 12
V: TRBV6-6

CDR3: ASSSTKIHNEQF
length: 12
V: TRBV7-9

CDR3: ASATGNWDEQY
length: 11
V: TRBV10-2

CDR3: ASSYSSGGAAGELF
length: 14
V: TRBV6-5